A selection of T cell receptor beta chains follows, all from one sample in a study of blood T cell repertoires in COVID-19. The protocol was immunoSEQ multiplex PCR, while the TCRdb copy is restricted to in-frame clones and leaves out a portion. The sample consists of more than 200,000 clones, roughly 84% of them appearing once. Sequencing was done on a sample of peripheral blood. These receptors were taken from a man aged 60 to 75 with acute or convalescent COVID-19. Both conserved end residues are part of each CDR3. The D gene is left open where the match is weak. Only part of the rows carry a size: once, few, many, or a class if the clone is expanded.

J gene,clone size,V gene,D gene,CDR3 DNA,CDR3 protein
TRBJ2-5,-,TRBV23-1,TRBD2,TGCGCCAGCAGTCAGTCTAGCGGGAGGGCCAGGGAGACCCAGTACTTC,CASSQSSGRARETQYF
TRBJ2-7,-,TRBV18,-,TGTGCCAGCTCACCAGGGCAGGGGAGAGGAGAGCAGTACTTC,CASSPGQGRGEQYF
TRBJ2-7,-,TRBV7-3,TRBD2,TGTGCCAGCAGTCCCGGGGGGGTCGACTACGAGCAGTACTTC,CASSPGGVDYEQYF
TRBJ2-7,-,TRBV19,-,TGTGCCAGTAGCCCCGCACAGGGATCCTACGAGCAGTACTTC,CASSPAQGSYEQYF
TRBJ2-7,-,TRBV6-4,TRBD2,TGTGCCAGCAGTGAGGAGGCTAGCGGGAGCCCGCAGTACTTC,CASSEEASGSPQYF
TRBJ2-1,-,TRBV5-1,-,TGCGCCAGCAGCTTGCTTTCGGACATTGCTTACAATGAGCAGTTCTTC,CASSLLSDIAYNEQFF
TRBJ1-6,-,TRBV9,-,TGTGCCAGCAGCGTAAAGGGGGACTCACCCCTCCACTTT,CASSVKGDSPLHF
TRBJ2-1,-,TRBV7-8,TRBD1,TGTGCCAGCAGCTTACAAACAGGGGTCCCCCGCAACAATGAGCAGTTCTTC,CASSLQTGVPRNNEQFF
TRBJ1-2,-,TRBV28,TRBD1,TGTGCCAGCAGTTTCCGCCCCGGACAGGGGAACTATGGCTACACCTTC,CASSFRPGQGNYGYTF
TRBJ2-3,-,TRBV24-1,-,TGTGCCACCAGTGAGACCGGGACTCCTATAGATACGCAGTATTTT,CATSETGTPIDTQYF
TRBJ1-1,-,TRBV4-3,TRBD1,TGCGCCAGCAGCCAAGAGGCGGGGGCAGGGGGCCCGAACACTGAAGCTTTCTTT,CASSQEAGAGGPNTEAFF
TRBJ2-1,-,TRBV7-2,TRBD2,TGTGCCAGCAGCTTCCAGGCCCTAGCGGGTTACAATGAGCAGTTCTTC,CASSFQALAGYNEQFF
TRBJ2-1,-,TRBV18,-,TGTGCCAGCTCAGCTCTGGTGGGGGGTCCCAGGGATGAGCAGTTCTTC,CASSALVGGPRDEQFF
TRBJ1-2,-,TRBV9,TRBD1,TGTGCCAGCAGCACGACGACAGGGATATATGGCTACACCTTC,CASSTTTGIYGYTF
TRBJ2-5,once,TRBV11-3,TRBD2,TGTGCCAGCAGCTTAGATCAACTAGCGGGGGCTGAGACCCAGTACTTC,CASSLDQLAGAETQYF
TRBJ1-2,-,TRBV10-3,-,TGTGCCATGGCACAGGGCTCCTATGGCTACACCTTC,CAMAQGSYGYTF
TRBJ2-1,-,TRBV4-3,TRBD2,TGCGCCAGCAGCCAAGATATCACCGAGACTAGCAGATACAATGAGCAGTTCTTC,CASSQDITETSRYNEQFF
TRBJ1-5,-,TRBV27,TRBD1,TGTGCCAGCAGGCCTCAAATACAGGGGAGCGGTCAGCCCCAGCATTTT,CASRPQIQGSGQPQHF
TRBJ2-6,-,TRBV29-1,-,TGCAGCGTCGGCAGGGCCTCCCCTGGGGCCAACGTCCTGACTTTC,CSVGRASPGANVLTF
TRBJ1-5,few,TRBV27,-,TGTGCCAGCAAGAGGCGAGAAAGCAATCAGCCCCAGCATTTT,CASKRRESNQPQHF
TRBJ2-3,-,TRBV10-3,TRBD2,TGTGCCATCGCGAGCGGGAGGGCTGCAGATACGCAGTATTTT,CAIASGRAADTQYF
TRBJ2-3,-,TRBV6-5,-,TGTGCCAGCAGTTACTTTGGGGGGGCCGGCACAGATACGCAGTATTTT,CASSYFGGAGTDTQYF
TRBJ2-1,-,TRBV3-1/TRBV3-2,TRBD2,TGTGCCAGCAGCCATCCCGGGACTAGCCTTTCGGATGAGCAGTTCTTC,CASSHPGTSLSDEQFF
TRBJ2-2,-,TRBV2,-,TGTGCCAGCAGTGAAGGGCCCACCGGGGAGCTGTTTTTT,CASSEGPTGELFF
TRBJ2-1,once,TRBV20-1,-,TGCAGCTCCTCCTCCTACAATGAGCAGTTCTTC,CSSSSYNEQFF
TRBJ2-1,-,TRBV5-1,TRBD2,TGCGCCAGCAGCCGCCTCCCGGGACTAGCCATGAGCTCCTACAATGAGCAGTTCTTC,CASSRLPGLAMSSYNEQFF
TRBJ2-2,-,TRBV6-2/TRBV6-3,-,TGTGCCAGCAGTTACATGACAGAGAACACCGGGGAGCTGTTTTTT,CASSYMTENTGELFF
TRBJ1-6,-,TRBV15,TRBD1,TGTGCCACCAGCGGGACAGGGGGCGGTTCACCCCTCCACTTT,CATSGTGGGSPLHF
TRBJ2-3,-,TRBV19,-,TGTGCCAGTAGTATAGGAAGACAGTCCACAGATACGCAGTATTTT,CASSIGRQSTDTQYF
TRBJ1-2,few,TRBV7-9,-,TGTGCCAGCAGCTTAGGCGCAGGGAACTATGGCTACACCTTC,CASSLGAGNYGYTF
TRBJ2-1,-,TRBV11-2,TRBD2,TGTGCCACCGACGGGACTAGCGGTTACAATGAGCAGTTCTTC,CATDGTSGYNEQFF
TRBJ1-5,-,TRBV13,-,TGTGCCAGCAGCTTTGGGGCAGGCAATCAGCCCCAGCATTTT,CASSFGAGNQPQHF
TRBJ1-1,-,TRBV7-3,TRBD1,TGTGCCAGCAGCTTCGGTCAGGGGGCCCCCAACACTGAAGCTTTCTTT,CASSFGQGAPNTEAFF
TRBJ2-2,-,TRBV27,-,TGTGCCAGCAGTTTATTAGTAACCGGGGAGCTGTTTTTT,CASSLLVTGELFF
TRBJ2-5,-,TRBV2,-,TGTGCCAGCAGTGAGGAGGGCTTCCAAGAGACCCAGTACTTC,CASSEEGFQETQYF
TRBJ2-7,few,TRBV27,-,TGTGCCAGCAGTATCGGACTGAATAGCTACGAGCAGTACTTC,CASSIGLNSYEQYF
TRBJ2-1,-,TRBV6-5,TRBD1,TGTGCCAGCAAGAGGACAGGGTCATACAATGAGCAGTTCTTC,CASKRTGSYNEQFF
TRBJ2-1,-,TRBV7-4,-,TGTGCCAGCAGCTTATGTAGCGACAATGAGCAGTTCTTC,CASSLCSDNEQFF
TRBJ2-7,-,TRBV2,-,TGTGCCAGCAGTGATCAATCCTACGAGCAGTACTTC,CASSDQSYEQYF
TRBJ1-6,-,TRBV6-5,-,TGTGCCAGCAGTTACATCCAGGATAATTCACCCCTCCACTTT,CASSYIQDNSPLHF
TRBJ1-1,-,TRBV4-1,TRBD1,TGCGCCAGCAGCCACGGAACAGGGGGAGTTATCGAAGCTTTCTTT,CASSHGTGGVIEAFF
TRBJ2-6,-,TRBV2,-,TGTGCCAGCACTCTAGAGAGCTCTGGGGCCAACGTCCTGACTTTC,CASTLESSGANVLTF
TRBJ2-3,-,TRBV3-1/TRBV3-2,-,TGTGCCAGCAGCAATACCGGGGATACGCAGTATTTT,CASSNTGDTQYF
TRBJ2-5,-,TRBV29-1,TRBD1,TGCAGCGTCGACAGGGGGCGGGAGACCCAGTACTTC,CSVDRGRETQYF
TRBJ2-1,-,TRBV9,TRBD2,TGTGCCAGCAGCGGGAGAAGCGGGGGAGGCTACAATGAGCAGTTCTTC,CASSGRSGGGYNEQFF
TRBJ2-5,-,TRBV12-5,TRBD2,TGTGCTAGTGGTTTGGCCCTAGCGGGGGGGCCTACTCTACGAGAGACCCAGTACTTC,CASGLALAGGPTLRETQYF
TRBJ2-5,once,TRBV2,-,TGTGCCAGCAGGACTTCGTACCAAGAGACCCAGTACTTC,CASRTSYQETQYF
TRBJ1-3,-,TRBV11-2,TRBD1,TGTGCCAGCAGTCTACAGGGGGAGATTTCTGGAAACACCATATATTTT,CASSLQGEISGNTIYF